One sample yielded the 8 T cell receptor beta chains listed below, sequenced in a study of T-cell memory formation after mild COVID-19. TCRdb reanalysed the 5' RACE reads using MiXCR and keeps one entry per CDR3 protein. The sample carries about 390,000 distinct CDR3 sequences, roughly 15% recorded once. Sample: PBMCs or a T cell subset sorted from them (not recorded which). The receptors were sampled from a young man who had mild COVID-19 (a few samples of this study predate the infection). Cell type and time point are not known.

The sample holds a few counts of this clonotype. The V call is TRBV7-7, the J call TRBJ2-5, with D possibly called TRBD1 or TRBD2 (5 bases each). From germline, CDR1 is SSHAT and CDR2 FNYEAQ (reference sequence). This CDR3 is 16 amino acids long. Trimming left V 5 bases short and J 1 base short, with 17 bases between. This chain's CDR3 is CASSTMRVGPQETQYF. CDR3 DNA sequence: TGTGCCAGCAGCACGATGAGGGTGGGGCCCCAAGAGACCCAGTACTTC.

The chain carries TRBV6-5 and TRBJ1-6; D uncertain. V lost 3 bases and J 1 base, leaving 13 bases between the germline ends. The CDR3 totals 17 residues. The germline CDR1 and CDR2 sequences are MNHEY and SVGAGI. The CDR3 nucleotides are TGTGCCAGCAGTTATACCGGGTTGGGGTCCTATAATTCACCCCTCCACTTT. It specifies CASSYTGLGSYNSPLHF.

This clonotype was found many times. The J gene is TRBJ2-2, the V gene TRBV27; D is unresolved. CDR1 and CDR2 from the germline V gene are MNHEY and SMNVEV (reference sequence). The CDR3 loop spans 10 amino acids. Trimming pared 8 bases from V and 8 bases from J, leaving 6 bases between. The CDR3 bases are TGTGCCAGCGGGTTGGGGGAGCTGTTTTTT. It is translated as CASGLGELFF.

The chain uses TRBV7-2 and TRBJ1-5, with 8 bases that match TRBD1. CDR1 and CDR2 from the germline V gene are SGHTA and FQGNSA. V shed 4 bases, J shed 6 bases, and the junction held 8 bases outside the gene matches. CDR3 length: 15 amino acids. The CDR3 reads CASSSTGARGQPQHF. CDR3 bases: TGTGCCAGCAGCTCGACAGGGGCGCGTGGTCAGCCCCAGCATTTT.

The chain employs TRBV5-1 and TRBJ2-3, with 13 bases matching TRBD2. V shed 3 bases, J shed 6 bases, and the junction held 7 bases outside the gene matches. The CDR3 consists of 16 residues. Germline-derived CDR1 and CDR2 are SGHRS and YFSETQ. CDR3 sequence (DNA): TGCGCCAGCAGCTCCACTAGCGGGGGGGCCTTGGATACGCAGTATTTT. Encoded protein: CASSSTSGGALDTQYF. Combining the CDR3 with reference TRBV5-1 and TRBJ2-3 gives the whole variable domain KAGVTQTPRYLIKTRGQQVTLSCSPISGHRSVSWYQQTPGQGLQFLFEYFSETQRNKGNFPGRFSGRQFSNSRSEMNVSTLELGDSALYLCASSSTSGGALDTQYFGPGTRLTVL.

This chain links TRBV30 with TRBJ2-2, with 9 bases matching TRBD1. V gave up 3 bases and J gave up 6 bases; unmatched junction bases: 5. Germline V gives CDR1 GTSNPN, CDR2 SVGIG (reference sequence). This CDR3 comprises 14 residues. The CDR3 nucleotides read TGTGCCTGGAGGACGGGACAGGGTGCCGGGGAGCTGTTTTTT. The encoded protein is CAWRTGQGAGELFF.

This chain joins TRBV4-1 and TRBJ2-7; unclear D gene. The V gene's germline CDR1 is MGHRA and CDR2 YSYEKL. CDR3 length equals 13 residues. Trimming removed 3 bases at V and 3 bases at J, with 9 bases between. The CDR3, as DNA: TGCGCCAGCAGCCAGGATATCATCTACGAGCAGTACTTC. This sequence encodes CASSQDIIYEQYF.

This clonotype turned up a few times. The V call is TRBV3-2, the J call TRBJ2-7; TRBD1 is the table's D call and was not checked against the DNA. TRBV3-2 is designated a pseudogene. CDR3 size: 18 residues. The CDR3 nucleotides read TGTGCCAGCAGCCCTCCAGAGGGACGGACTGCGAGCTCCTACGAGCAGTACGTC. It codes for CASSPPEGRTASSYEQYV.